Below, one T cell receptor beta chain is given with its context. What it recognizes is unknown. Unique molecular identifiers were built into the TCR beta cDNA libraries. From the PCR reads, TCRdb called clonotypes with MiXCR, one entry per CDR3 protein. The sample lists 350,000 to 500,000 distinct CDR3 sequences, approximately 39% occurring once. The data were obtained in a study of post-analysis software for immune sequencing data. Study-wide context: Included among the disease courses, which were recorded for the cohort, were relapsing-remitting, secondary progressive and progressive-relapsing multiple sclerosis.

Study-wide results and caveats: Multiple sclerosis was associated with a significant reduction in normalized Chao1 diversity relative to controls. Five or six TRBV segments, TRBV5-6, TRBV5-1 and TRBV20-1 among them, were found more frequent in patients than controls.

With 2 bases removed from V and 7 bases from J, the gap between germline ends came to 18 bases. This CDR3 has 14 residues. In germline, CDR1 is DFQATT, CDR2 SNEGSKA (reference sequence). V gene TRBV20-1 combines with J gene TRBJ2-7, with a possible D match to TRBD2 (5 bases). The sample taken for sequencing was blood. The source of this sequence is a girl aged 2-10 years with multiple sclerosis. This CDR3 reads CSARLALGYNEQYF. The CDR3 region has the DNA TGCAGTGCTAGACTAGCTTTGGGTTACAATGAGCAGTACTTC.